This entry concerns a single TCR beta chain. V was cut by 0 bases and J by 10 bases, with 24 bases left in between. CDR1 is LGHNA, CDR2 YSLEER, per germline. The CDR3 spans 17 residues. This specimen belongs to a study of T cell changes during pregnancy in multiple sclerosis. Only in-frame clones appear in the TCRdb table, and some are missing; sequencing was by immunoSEQ multiplex PCR. The sample contains 90,000 to 95,000 clones, approximately 90% of which appear only once. This clonotype was sampled from a female donor with multiple sclerosis, enrolled in a pregnancy study. The rearrangement joins TRBV4-3 to TRBJ2-5, with D perhaps matching TRBD2 (6 bases). The input for sequencing was peripheral blood, taken before pregnancy. Here the CDR3 reads CASSQDLMRDLPGSQYF. The CDR3 DNA reads TGCGCCAGCAGCCAAGATCTTATGAGAGACCTCCCCGGGAGCCAGTACTTC.